The T cell receptor (beta chain) under discussion was sequenced for a study of T cell changes during pregnancy in multiple sclerosis. Worth noting for this clone: At one end, the junction sequence differs from germline, possibly due to a read error.

CDR3 length: 13 residues. The germline V gene has CDR1 SGHTA and CDR2 FQGNSA. The repertoire was sequenced with immunoSEQ multiplex PCR; TCRdb's copy has only in-frame clones and lacks some. Seen here are tens of thousands of clones, around 89% observed once, and the top ten hold approximately 0.52%. The receptor's source is a female donor with multiple sclerosis, enrolled in a pregnancy study. Specimen: CD4+ T cells from peripheral blood mononuclear cells, collected in the second trimester of pregnancy. The chain joins TRBV7-2 to TRBJ2-5, with 11 bases lining up with TRBD2. CDR3 sequence (DNA): TGTGCCAGCAGCAAAACTATGACTAGCGGGGCAGACTTC. It is translated as CASSKTMTSGADF.